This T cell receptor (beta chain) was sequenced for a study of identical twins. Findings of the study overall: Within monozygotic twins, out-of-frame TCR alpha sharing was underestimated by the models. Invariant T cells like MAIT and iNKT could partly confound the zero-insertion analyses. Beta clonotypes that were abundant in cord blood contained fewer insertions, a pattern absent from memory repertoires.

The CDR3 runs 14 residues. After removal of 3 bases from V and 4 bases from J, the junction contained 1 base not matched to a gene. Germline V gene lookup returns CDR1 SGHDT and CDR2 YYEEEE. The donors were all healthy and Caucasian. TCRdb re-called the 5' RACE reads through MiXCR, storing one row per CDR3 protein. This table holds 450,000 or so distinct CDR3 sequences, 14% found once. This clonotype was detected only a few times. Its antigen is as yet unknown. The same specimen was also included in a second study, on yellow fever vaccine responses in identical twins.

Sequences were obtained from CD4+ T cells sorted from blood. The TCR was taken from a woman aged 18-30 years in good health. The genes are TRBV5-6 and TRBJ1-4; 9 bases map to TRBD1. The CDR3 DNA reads TGTGCCAGCAGCTACAGGGGGCATAATGAAAAACTGTTTTTT. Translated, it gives CASSYRGHNEKLFF.